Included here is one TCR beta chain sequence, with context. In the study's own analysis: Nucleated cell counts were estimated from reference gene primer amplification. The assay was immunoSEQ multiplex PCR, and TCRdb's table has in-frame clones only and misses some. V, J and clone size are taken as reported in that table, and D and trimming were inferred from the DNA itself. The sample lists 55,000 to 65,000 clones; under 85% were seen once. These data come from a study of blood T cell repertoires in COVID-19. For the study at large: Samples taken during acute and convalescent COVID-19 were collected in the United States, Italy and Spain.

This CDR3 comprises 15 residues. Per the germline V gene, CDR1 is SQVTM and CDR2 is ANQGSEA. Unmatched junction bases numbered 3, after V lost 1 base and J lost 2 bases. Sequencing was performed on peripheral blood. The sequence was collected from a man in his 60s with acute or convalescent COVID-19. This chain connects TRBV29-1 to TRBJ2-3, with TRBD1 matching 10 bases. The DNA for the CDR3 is TGCAGCGTTGAAGGGGACAGGGGACCCACAGATACGCAGTATTTT. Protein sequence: CSVEGDRGPTDTQYF.